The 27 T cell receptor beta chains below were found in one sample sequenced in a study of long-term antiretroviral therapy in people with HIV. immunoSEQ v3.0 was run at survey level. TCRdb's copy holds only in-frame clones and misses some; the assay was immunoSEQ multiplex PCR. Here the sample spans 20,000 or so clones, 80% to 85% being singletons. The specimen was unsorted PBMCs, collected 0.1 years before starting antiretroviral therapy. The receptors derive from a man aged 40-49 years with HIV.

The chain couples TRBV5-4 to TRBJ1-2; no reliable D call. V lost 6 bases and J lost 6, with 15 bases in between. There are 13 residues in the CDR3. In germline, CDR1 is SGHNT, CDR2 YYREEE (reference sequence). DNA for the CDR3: TGTGCCAGCACCAAGGGATGGGCGGATGGCTACACCTTC. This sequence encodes CASTKGWADGYTF.

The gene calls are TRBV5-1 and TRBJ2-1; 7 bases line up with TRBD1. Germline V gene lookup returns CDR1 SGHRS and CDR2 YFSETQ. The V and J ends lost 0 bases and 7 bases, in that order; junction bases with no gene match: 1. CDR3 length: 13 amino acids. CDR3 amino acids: CASSLGQGNEQFF. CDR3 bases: TGCGCCAGCAGCTTGGGACAGGGTAATGAGCAGTTCTTC.

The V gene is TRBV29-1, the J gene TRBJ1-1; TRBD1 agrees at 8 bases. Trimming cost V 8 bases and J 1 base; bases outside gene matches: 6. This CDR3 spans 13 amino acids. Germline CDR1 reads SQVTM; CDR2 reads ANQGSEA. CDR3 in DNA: TGCAGCTCAAGGGACAGGAGGAACACTGAAGCTTTCTTT. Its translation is CSSRDRRNTEAFF.

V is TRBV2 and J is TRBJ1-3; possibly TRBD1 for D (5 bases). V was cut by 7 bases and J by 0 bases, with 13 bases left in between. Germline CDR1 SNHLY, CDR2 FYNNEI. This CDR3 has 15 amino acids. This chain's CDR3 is CASTRDGFSGNTIYF. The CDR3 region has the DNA TGTGCCAGCACCAGGGACGGGTTCTCTGGAAACACCATATATTTT.

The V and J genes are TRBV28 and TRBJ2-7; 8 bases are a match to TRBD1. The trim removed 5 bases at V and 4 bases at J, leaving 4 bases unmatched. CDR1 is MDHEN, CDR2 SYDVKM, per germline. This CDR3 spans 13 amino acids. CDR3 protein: CASSPGQGYEQYF. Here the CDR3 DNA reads TGTGCCAGCAGTCCCGGACAGGGATACGAGCAGTACTTC.

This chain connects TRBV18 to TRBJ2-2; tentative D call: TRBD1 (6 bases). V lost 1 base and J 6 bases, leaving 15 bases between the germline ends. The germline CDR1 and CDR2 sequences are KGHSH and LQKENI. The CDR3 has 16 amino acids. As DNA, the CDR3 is TGTGCCAGCTCACCACGAAGTCAGGGGCCCGCCGGGGAGCTGTTTTTT. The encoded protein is CASSPRSQGPAGELFF.

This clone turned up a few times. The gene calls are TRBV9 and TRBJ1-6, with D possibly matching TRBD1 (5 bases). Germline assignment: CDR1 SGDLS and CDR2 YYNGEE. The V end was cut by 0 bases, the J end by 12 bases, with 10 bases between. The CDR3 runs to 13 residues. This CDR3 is CASSVELGVPLHF. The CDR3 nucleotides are TGTGCCAGCAGCGTAGAGTTGGGGGTACCCCTCCACTTT.

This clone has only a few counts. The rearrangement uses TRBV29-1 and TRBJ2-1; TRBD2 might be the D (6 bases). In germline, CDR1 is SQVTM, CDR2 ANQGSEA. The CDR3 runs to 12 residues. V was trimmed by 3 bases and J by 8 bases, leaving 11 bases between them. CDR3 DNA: TGCAGCGTTGAGAGCCGCGGGGATGAGCAGTTCTTC. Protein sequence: CSVESRGDEQFF.

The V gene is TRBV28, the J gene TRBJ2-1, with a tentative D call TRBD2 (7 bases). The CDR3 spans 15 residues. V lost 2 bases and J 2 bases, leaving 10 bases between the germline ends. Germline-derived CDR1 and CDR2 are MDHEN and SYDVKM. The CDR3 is CASSLGGAAYNEQFF. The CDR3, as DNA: TGTGCCAGCAGTTTAGGGGGGGCAGCCTACAATGAGCAGTTCTTC. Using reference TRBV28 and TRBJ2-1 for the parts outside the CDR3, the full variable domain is DVKVTQSSRYLVKRTGEKVFLECVQDMDHENMFWYRQDPGLGLRLIYFSYDVKMKEKGDIPEGYSVSREKKERFSLILESASTNQTSMYLCASSLGGAAYNEQFFGPGTRLTVL.

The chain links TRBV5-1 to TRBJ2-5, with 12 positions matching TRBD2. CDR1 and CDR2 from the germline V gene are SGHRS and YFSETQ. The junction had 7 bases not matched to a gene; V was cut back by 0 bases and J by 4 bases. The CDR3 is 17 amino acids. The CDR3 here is CASSLAASGGAGETQYF. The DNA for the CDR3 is TGCGCCAGCAGCTTGGCGGCTAGCGGGGGGGCCGGAGAGACCCAGTACTTC.

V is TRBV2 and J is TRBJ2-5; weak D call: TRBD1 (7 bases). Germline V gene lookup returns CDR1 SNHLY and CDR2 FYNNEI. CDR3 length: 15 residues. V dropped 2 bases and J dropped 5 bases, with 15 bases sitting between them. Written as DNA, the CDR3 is TGTGCCAGCAGTGAACAGGGGGGCCTTGAGGAGACCCAGTACTTC. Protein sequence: CASSEQGGLEETQYF.

CDR3 DNA: TGTGCCAGCAGCTTAGTTCTCGGCGAGCAGTACTTC. Translated, it gives CASSLVLGEQYF. The chain couples TRBV7-2 to TRBJ2-7; D gene ambiguous. Trimming removed 1 base at V and 6 bases at J, with 7 bases between. The CDR3 is 12 amino acids. CDR1 and CDR2 (germline): SGHTA, FQGNSA.

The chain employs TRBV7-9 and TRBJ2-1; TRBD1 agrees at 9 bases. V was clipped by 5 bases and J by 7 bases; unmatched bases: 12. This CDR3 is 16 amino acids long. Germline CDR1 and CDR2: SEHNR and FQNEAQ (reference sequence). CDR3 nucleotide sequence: TGTGCCAGCAGCGCGTACCGGGACAGGGATGTAAATGAGCAGTTCTTC. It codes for CASSAYRDRDVNEQFF. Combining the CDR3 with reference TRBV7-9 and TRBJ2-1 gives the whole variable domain DTGVSQNPRHKITKRGQNVTFRCDPISEHNRLYWYRQTLGQGPEFLTYFQNEAQLEKSRLLSDRFSAERPKGSFSTLEIQRTEQGDSAMYLCASSAYRDRDVNEQFFGPGTRLTVL.

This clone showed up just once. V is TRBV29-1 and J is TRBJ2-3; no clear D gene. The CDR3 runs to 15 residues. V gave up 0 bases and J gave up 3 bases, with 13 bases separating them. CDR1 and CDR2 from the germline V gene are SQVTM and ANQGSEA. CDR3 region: CSVEDPRGRTDTQYF. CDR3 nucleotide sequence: TGCAGCGTTGAAGACCCGAGAGGACGGACAGATACGCAGTATTTT.

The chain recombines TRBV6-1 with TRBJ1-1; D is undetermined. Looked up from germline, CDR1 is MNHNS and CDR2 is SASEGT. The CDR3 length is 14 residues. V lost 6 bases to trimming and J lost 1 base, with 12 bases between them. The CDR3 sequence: CASRQRHANTEAFF. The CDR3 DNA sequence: TGTGCCAGCAGGCAGAGACACGCGAACACTGAAGCTTTCTTT.

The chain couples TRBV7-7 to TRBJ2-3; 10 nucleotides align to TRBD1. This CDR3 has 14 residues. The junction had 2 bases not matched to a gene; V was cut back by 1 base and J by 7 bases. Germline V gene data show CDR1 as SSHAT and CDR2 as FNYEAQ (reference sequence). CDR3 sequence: CASSLGQGANTQYF. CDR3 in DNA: TGTGCCAGCAGCTTAGGACAGGGGGCGAATACGCAGTATTTT.

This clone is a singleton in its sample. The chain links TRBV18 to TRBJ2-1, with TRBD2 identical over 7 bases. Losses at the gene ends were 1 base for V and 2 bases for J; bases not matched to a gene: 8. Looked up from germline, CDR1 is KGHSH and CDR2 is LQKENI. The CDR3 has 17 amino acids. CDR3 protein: CASSPLPGRLTYNEQFF. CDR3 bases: TGTGCCAGCTCACCACTCCCCGGGAGGCTTACCTACAATGAGCAGTTCTTC.

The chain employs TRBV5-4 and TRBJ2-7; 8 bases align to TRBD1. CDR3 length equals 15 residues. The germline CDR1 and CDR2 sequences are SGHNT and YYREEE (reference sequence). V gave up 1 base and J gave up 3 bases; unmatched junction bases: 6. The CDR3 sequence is CASSLTGTGHYEQYF. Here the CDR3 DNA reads TGTGCCAGCAGCTTGACCGGGACAGGACACTACGAGCAGTACTTC.

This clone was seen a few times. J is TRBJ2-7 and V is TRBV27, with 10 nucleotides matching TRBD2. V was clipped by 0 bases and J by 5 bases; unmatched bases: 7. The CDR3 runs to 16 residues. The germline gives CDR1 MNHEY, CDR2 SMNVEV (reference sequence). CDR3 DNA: TGTGCCAGCAGTTTATCAGCGGGAGGGCCAGGGAACGAGCAGTACTTC. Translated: CASSLSAGGPGNEQYF.

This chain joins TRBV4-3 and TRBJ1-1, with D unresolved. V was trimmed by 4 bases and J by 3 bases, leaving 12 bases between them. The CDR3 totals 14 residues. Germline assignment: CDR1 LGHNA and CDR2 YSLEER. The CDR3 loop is CASSPDPSYTEAFF. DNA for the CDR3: TGCGCCAGCAGCCCGGACCCCTCCTACACTGAAGCTTTCTTT.

CDR3 amino acids: CASSVVLAGANTGELFF. The CDR3 DNA sequence: TGTGCCAGCAGCGTCGTGCTAGCGGGAGCCAACACCGGGGAGCTGTTTTTT. The chain uses TRBV7-9 and TRBJ2-2; 10 nucleotides line up with TRBD2. Germline CDR1 is SEHNR and CDR2 is FQNEAQ (reference sequence). V trimming: 5 bases; J trimming: 2 bases; junction bases outside the gene matches: 8. The CDR3 spans 17 residues.

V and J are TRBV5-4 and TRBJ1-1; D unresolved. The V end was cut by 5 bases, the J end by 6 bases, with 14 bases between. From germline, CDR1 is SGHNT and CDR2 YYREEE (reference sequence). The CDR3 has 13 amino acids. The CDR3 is CASRIAGIPEAFF. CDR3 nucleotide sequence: TGTGCCAGCAGGATTGCTGGGATTCCTGAAGCTTTCTTT.

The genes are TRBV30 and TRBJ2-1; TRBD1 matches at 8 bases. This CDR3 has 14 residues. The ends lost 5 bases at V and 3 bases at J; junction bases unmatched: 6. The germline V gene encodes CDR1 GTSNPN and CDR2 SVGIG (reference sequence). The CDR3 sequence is CAWERTGSYNEQFF. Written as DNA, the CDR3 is TGTGCCTGGGAAAGGACAGGGAGCTACAATGAGCAGTTCTTC.

CDR3 protein: CASSQASTGDTQYF. Written as DNA, the CDR3 is TGCGCCAGCAGCCAAGCCAGCACCGGAGATACGCAGTATTTT. This rearrangement joins TRBV4-3 to TRBJ2-3; unclear D gene. Germline V gene data show CDR1 as LGHNA and CDR2 as YSLEER. The CDR3 runs 14 residues. V lost 1 base and J 5 bases, leaving 10 bases between the germline ends.

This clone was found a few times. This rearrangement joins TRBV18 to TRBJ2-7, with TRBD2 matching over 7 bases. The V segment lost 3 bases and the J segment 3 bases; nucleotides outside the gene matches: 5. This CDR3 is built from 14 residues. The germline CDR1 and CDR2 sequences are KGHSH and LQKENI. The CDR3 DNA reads TGTGCCAGCTCACCGGGGAGGGGAGACTACGAGCAGTACTTC. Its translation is CASSPGRGDYEQYF. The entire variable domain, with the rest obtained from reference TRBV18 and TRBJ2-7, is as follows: NAGVMQNPRHLVRRRGQEARLRCSPMKGHSHVYWYRQLPEEGLKFMVYLQKENIIDESGMPKERFSAEFPKEGPSILRIQQVVRGDSAAYFCASSPGRGDYEQYFGPGTRLTVT.

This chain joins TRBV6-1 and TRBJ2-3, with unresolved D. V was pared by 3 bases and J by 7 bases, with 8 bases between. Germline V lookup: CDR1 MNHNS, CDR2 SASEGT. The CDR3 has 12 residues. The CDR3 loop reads CASSEEGYTQYF. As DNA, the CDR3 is TGTGCCAGCAGTGAGGAAGGATATACGCAGTATTTT.

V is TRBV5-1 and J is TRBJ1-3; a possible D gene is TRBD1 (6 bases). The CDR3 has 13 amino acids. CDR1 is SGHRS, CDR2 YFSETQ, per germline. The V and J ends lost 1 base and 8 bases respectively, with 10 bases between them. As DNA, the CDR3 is TGCGCCAGCAGCTTGAAGGGGGGGGACACCATATATTTT. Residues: CASSLKGGDTIYF. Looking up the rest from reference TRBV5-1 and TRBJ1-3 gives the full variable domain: KAGVTQTPRYLIKTRGQQVTLSCSPISGHRSVSWYQQTPGQGLQFLFEYFSETQRNKGNFPGRFSGRQFSNSRSEMNVSTLELGDSALYLCASSLKGGDTIYFGEGSWLTVV.